One and the same sample provided the 24 T cell receptor beta chains below, sequenced in a study of T-cell reconstitution after alpha-beta-depleted transplantation in children. TCRbeta library preparation incorporated unique molecular identifiers. TCRdb redid the calling of the PCR reads with MiXCR, one entry per CDR3 protein. The sample yields more than 500,000 distinct CDR3 sequences, roughly an eighth seen once. This specimen was PBMCs, mostly from graft donor cells, taken 180 days after TCRalphabeta/CD19-depleted stem cell transplant. The receptors were gathered from a female patient aged 2-15 years who had a stem cell transplant for aplastic anemia, so the T cells may come from the graft donor.

The J gene is TRBJ1-2, the V gene TRBV28; D is undetermined. The CDR3 length is 13 residues. Germline V gene sequence: CDR1 MDHEN, CDR2 SYDVKM. Trimming took 5 bases from V and 2 from J, leaving 9 bases between them. Here the CDR3 DNA reads TGTGCCAGCAGTCCGGTCTTGAACTATGGCTACACCTTC. Residues: CASSPVLNYGYTF.

This clonotype showed up just a few times. The rearrangement links TRBV20-1 to TRBJ2-4; 12 bases map to TRBD2. V trimming: 0 bases; J trimming: 3 bases; junction bases outside the gene matches: 6. The CDR3 is 17 residues long. Looked up from germline, CDR1 is DFQATT and CDR2 is SNEGSKA (reference sequence). CDR3 nucleotides: TGCAGTGCTAGAGATCGGACTAGCGGGGACTACAAAAACATTCAGTACTTC. Its translation: CSARDRTSGDYKNIQYF.

The sample holds a few counts of this clonotype. This chain uses TRBV9 with TRBJ1-2; no definite D call. Germline V CDR1 and CDR2: SGDLS, YYNGEE. The CDR3 totals 14 residues. V gave up 0 bases and J gave up 1 base, with 7 bases separating them. This CDR3 reads CASSVEHGNYGYTF. The DNA of the CDR3 is TGTGCCAGCAGCGTAGAGCACGGTAACTATGGCTACACCTTC.

The V call is TRBV7-8, the J call TRBJ1-2, with D perhaps TRBD1 (5 bases). With 4 bases removed from V and 8 bases from J, the gap between germline ends came to 17 bases. CDR3 length: 14 residues. Germline V lookup: CDR1 SGHVS, CDR2 FQNEAQ. The CDR3 sequence: CASSSLPGTNGYTF. The CDR3 DNA follows: TGTGCCAGCAGCTCCCTACCAGGGACTAACGGCTACACCTTC.

Ten or more counts support this clonotype. The chain joins TRBV20-1 to TRBJ2-2, with a weak D call TRBD1 (6 bases). This CDR3 contains 16 residues. The germline gives CDR1 DFQATT, CDR2 SNEGSKA (reference sequence). Deletions cut 0 bases from V and 4 bases from J, with 15 bases between. The CDR3 bases are TGCAGTGCTAGAGATTCCCTAACAGGGATCACCGGGGAGCTGTTTTTT. Translating gives CSARDSLTGITGELFF.

This clonotype appeared a single time. The chain combines TRBV5-4 with TRBJ2-7; possible D gene TRBD2, 5 bases. The germline V gene encodes CDR1 SGHNT and CDR2 YYREEE (reference sequence). Trimming removed 4 bases from V and 2 bases from J, with 16 bases in between. The CDR3 has 15 residues. CDR3 sequence reads: CASSHGLIGPYEQYF. The CDR3 coding sequence is TGTGCCAGCAGCCATGGACTCATAGGCCCCTACGAGCAGTACTTC.

This clonotype came up many times. The chain uses TRBV20-1 and TRBJ2-2; no firm D call. Germline V CDR1 and CDR2: DFQATT, SNEGSKA (reference sequence). V lost 1 base to trimming and J lost 6 bases, with 6 bases between them. The CDR3 is 12 amino acids. CDR3 DNA: TGCAGTGCTAGAGGCCCGGCCGGGGAGCTGTTTTTT. The encoded protein is CSARGPAGELFF.

The V gene is TRBV29-1, the J gene TRBJ2-3; weak D call: TRBD1 (5 bases). V lost 4 bases, J lost 3 bases, and 20 bases lay in between. The CDR3 extends over 16 amino acids. Germline V gene data show CDR1 as SQVTM and CDR2 as ANQGSEA. Here the CDR3 DNA reads TGCAGCGTTGTCCGGCCCAGGGATGCCCAAACAGATACGCAGTATTTT. Translation gives CSVVRPRDAQTDTQYF.

This clonotype was seen a handful of times. The gene calls are TRBV30 and TRBJ2-1; no clear D. Per the germline V gene, CDR1 is GTSNPN and CDR2 is SVGIG (reference sequence). V lost 0 bases and J lost 0, with 6 bases in between. CDR3 length: 14 amino acids. The CDR3 nucleotides read TGTGCCTGGAGTGTGGGTAGCTCCTACAATGAGCAGTTCTTC. It yields the protein CAWSVGSSYNEQFF.

This clonotype was observed a few times. This chain links TRBV6-2 or TRBV6-3 with TRBJ2-5; D is unresolved. Germline V CDR1 and CDR2: MNHEY, SVGEGT. The CDR3 loop spans 18 amino acids. Trimming left V 0 bases short and J 2 bases short, with 19 bases between. The CDR3, as DNA: TGTGCCAGCAGTTACTCAAAAGTACCGTCTAGACATCAAGAGACCCAGTACTTC. The encoded protein is CASSYSKVPSRHQETQYF.

Only a few counts were recorded for this clonotype. The chain has TRBV24-1 and TRBJ2-1, with D perhaps matching TRBD2 (6 bases). This CDR3 comprises 17 residues. V was cut by 5 bases and J by 5 bases, with 21 bases left in between. Germline loops: CDR1 KGHDR, CDR2 SFDVKD. The CDR3 DNA is TGTGCCACCAGTGGGGTGGAGGGTTGGGGACGACACAATGAGCAGTTCTTC. This encodes CATSGVEGWGRHNEQFF.

The chain uses TRBV7-9 and TRBJ2-3; D not certain. The CDR3 length is 10 residues. V lost 5 bases and J lost 8, with 5 bases in between. Germline CDR1 SEHNR, CDR2 FQNEAQ (reference sequence). The CDR3 DNA reads TGTGCCAGCAGCCTGCCTACGCAGTATTTT. Protein sequence: CASSLPTQYF. The full variable domain, with the rest looked up from reference TRBV7-9 and TRBJ2-3, is DTGVSQNPRHKITKRGQNVTFRCDPISEHNRLYWYRQTLGQGPEFLTYFQNEAQLEKSRLLSDRFSAERPKGSFSTLEIQRTEQGDSAMYLCASSLPTQYFGPGTRLTVL.

This clonotype was recorded many times. The rearrangement uses TRBV27 and TRBJ1-3; no definite D call. CDR3 length equals 16 residues. Trimming stripped 1 base from V and 0 bases from J, with 10 bases between. Looked up from germline, CDR1 is MNHEY and CDR2 is SMNVEV (reference sequence). The CDR3 coding sequence is TGTGCCAGCAGTTTATATCCGGGTAGCTCTGGAAACACCATATATTTT. Translated, it gives CASSLYPGSSGNTIYF.

The rearrangement uses TRBV18 and TRBJ2-1; tentative D call: TRBD1 (5 bases). Deletions cut 3 bases from V and 1 base from J, with 10 bases between. CDR1 and CDR2 (germline): KGHSH, LQKENI. The CDR3 extends over 15 amino acids. The CDR3 region has the DNA TGTGCCAGCTCACCGCCGCCAGGGTCCTACAATGAGCAGTTCTTC. It encodes CASSPPPGSYNEQFF.

The rearrangement links TRBV5-6 to TRBJ2-7; unclear D gene. The CDR3 has 14 amino acids. Germline V CDR1 and CDR2: SGHDT, YYEEEE. V lost 0 bases, J lost 5 bases, and 12 bases lay in between. Here the CDR3 DNA reads TGTGCCAGCAGCTTGGTTCAGGCAGCCCACGAGCAGTACTTC. This gives the protein CASSLVQAAHEQYF.

This clonotype occurred a few times. This chain connects TRBV11-2 to TRBJ1-5; D gene uncertain. Per germline, CDR1 SGHAT and CDR2 FQNNGV. The CDR3 has 20 amino acids. Deletions cut 5 bases from V and 4 bases from J, with 30 bases between. CDR3 residues: CASSILLGPSPLGPNQPQHF. DNA for the CDR3: TGTGCCAGCAGCATCCTCCTCGGACCGTCCCCCCTCGGGCCGAATCAGCCCCAGCATTTT.

Many counts were recorded for this clonotype. The chain combines TRBV12-3 or TRBV12-4 with TRBJ1-3, with D possibly being TRBD1 (6 bases). The CDR3 is 15 amino acids. V was shortened by 0 bases and J by 2 bases, with 8 bases between the two germline ends. CDR3 loop: CASSLAAGAGNTIYF. In DNA, the CDR3 is TGTGCCAGCAGTTTAGCGGCAGGGGCTGGAAACACCATATATTTT.

This chain joins TRBV6-1 and TRBJ1-1, with 12 bases identical to TRBD1. The CDR3 consists of 17 residues. Germline values: CDR1 MNHNS, CDR2 SASEGT. The V gene end was trimmed by 6 bases and the J gene end by 6 bases; junction bases not matched to a gene: 14. The CDR3 DNA reads TGTGCCAGCAGGGACCCCGGGACAGGGGGCCGTCGTGCTGAAGCTTTCTTT. This encodes CASRDPGTGGRRAEAFF.

This clonotype has only a few counts. This chain connects TRBV19 to TRBJ1-2; no reliable D call. The CDR3 extends over 10 amino acids. Trimming stripped 5 bases from V and 7 bases from J, with 5 bases between. The germline V gene encodes CDR1 LNHDA and CDR2 SQIVND (reference sequence). The CDR3 here is CASSGRGYTF. DNA for the CDR3: TGTGCCAGTAGTGGGCGTGGCTACACCTTC.

The chain has TRBV6-1 and TRBJ1-4; possibly TRBD1 for D (5 bases). From germline, CDR1 is MNHNS and CDR2 SASEGT. Trimming left V 5 bases short and J 7 bases short, with 14 bases between. This CDR3 spans 14 amino acids. CDR3 residues: CASSLGRSSEKLFF. For the CDR3, the DNA is TGTGCCAGCAGTCTGGGGCGTAGTAGTGAAAAACTGTTTTTT.

This clonotype was counted ten times or more. The chain links TRBV5-1 to TRBJ2-1, with TRBD2 identical over 10 bases. The CDR3 is 14 residues long. From germline, CDR1 is SGHRS and CDR2 YFSETQ. V dropped 2 bases and J dropped 7; count of bases not matched to a gene: 3. DNA of the CDR3: TGCGCCAGCAGCTTCTCTAGCGGGAGTAATGAGCAGTTCTTC. Its translation: CASSFSSGSNEQFF.

V is TRBV20-1 and J is TRBJ2-7; no definite D call. The CDR3 length is 11 residues. Trimming shortened V by 6 bases and J by 6 bases, and 12 bases separated the two germline ends. CDR1 and CDR2 (germline): DFQATT, SNEGSKA (reference sequence). For the CDR3, the DNA is TGCAGTGCCCCCAAGATGGGCGAGCAGTACTTC. The encoded protein is CSAPKMGEQYF.

This clonotype has a count of ten or more. The chain is built from TRBV9 and TRBJ1-1; D unclear. Germline CDR1 reads SGDLS; CDR2 reads YYNGEE. With 0 bases removed from V and 1 base from J, the gap between germline ends came to 10 bases. The CDR3 sequence is 15 residues long. In DNA, the CDR3 is TGTGCCAGCAGCGTAGTTGGAGGGCGGAACACTGAAGCTTTCTTT. Residues: CASSVVGGRNTEAFF.

This clonotype was found many times. The V gene is TRBV29-1, the J gene TRBJ2-7, with D perhaps matching TRBD1 (6 bases). Germline CDR1 reads SQVTM; CDR2 reads ANQGSEA. The CDR3 covers 15 residues. V dropped 0 bases and J dropped 2 bases, with 14 bases sitting between them. CDR3: CSVEDLRNRAYEQYF. In DNA form, the CDR3 reads TGCAGCGTTGAAGATCTTAGGAACAGGGCCTACGAGCAGTACTTC.